One and the same sample provided the 18 T cell receptor beta chains below, sequenced in a study of Graves' ophthalmopathy and Graves' hyperthyroidism. The authors amplified TCR beta CDR3 regions, and they did so from RNA transcripts for repertoire sequencing. First-round RT-PCR used HTBI primers; second-round multiplex PCR followed. TCRdb re-called the multiplex PCR reads with MiXCR, one entry per CDR3 protein. The sample holds almost 750,000 distinct CDR3 sequences, 35% to 50% seen once. Specimen: peripheral blood. These receptors originate from an adult man with Graves' ophthalmopathy.

The chain joins TRBV10-3 to TRBJ1-1; 9 bases are shared with TRBD1. Germline CDR1 and CDR2: ENHRY and SYGVKD. With 6 bases clipped from V and 10 bases from J, the junction kept 9 bases outside the gene matches. There are 13 residues in the CDR3. The CDR3 sequence: CAISSGQGEGAFF. For the CDR3, the DNA is TGTGCCATCAGCTCGGGACAGGGTGAAGGAGCTTTCTTT.

A remark on this clonotype: Just one base apart from a much larger clone, this may be a read error. The rearrangement uses TRBV29-1 and TRBJ2-5; TRBD2 matches 8 bases. J gave up 6 bases and V 4 bases, and 10 bases lay outside the gene matches. The CDR3 has 14 residues. From germline, CDR1 is SQVTM and CDR2 ANQGSEA. The CDR3 DNA reads as TGCAGCGTTGGCGCTAGCGGGCCTGGTAAGACCCAGTACTTC. It yields the protein CSVGASGPGKTQYF.

This clonotype appeared a few times. The chain couples TRBV9 to TRBJ1-5, with D uncertain. Germline CDR1 reads SGDLS; CDR2 reads YYNGEE. Trimming removed 4 bases at V and 0 bases at J, with 14 bases between. The CDR3 is 16 amino acids. CDR3 residues: CASSQSGEYSNQPQHF. CDR3 in DNA: TGTGCCAGCAGCCAATCCGGAGAATATAGCAATCAGCCCCAGCATTTT.

This clonotype was seen many times. This chain uses TRBV7-9 with TRBJ1-2, with D possibly TRBD1 on 5 matching bases. Looked up from germline, CDR1 is SEHNR and CDR2 is FQNEAQ (reference sequence). This CDR3 has 17 residues. The ends were cut back, 5 bases at V and 1 base at J, with 20 bases in the middle. The CDR3 DNA reads as TGTGCCAGCAGCCCGCGATCAGGGTTGGCTCTTAACTATGGCTACACCTTC. This sequence encodes CASSPRSGLALNYGYTF. Drawing the rest from reference TRBV7-9 and TRBJ1-2, the complete variable domain is DTGVSQNPRHKITKRGQNVTFRCDPISEHNRLYWYRQTLGQGPEFLTYFQNEAQLEKSRLLSDRFSAERPKGSFSTLEIQRTEQGDSAMYLCASSPRSGLALNYGYTFGSGTRLTVV.

The count of this clonotype is one. The rearrangement uses TRBV15 and TRBJ1-2; D is perhaps TRBD1 (6 bases). The CDR3 spans 19 residues. The germline V and J ends were trimmed by 4 bases and 5 bases, with 29 bases remaining between them. The V gene's germline CDR1 is LNHNV and CDR2 YYDKDF (reference sequence). The DNA for the CDR3 is TGTGCCACCAGCAAAATTTCGGGAGGGGACACCGGGGGCGTGTATGGCTACACCTTC. This encodes CATSKISGGDTGGVYGYTF.

Many counts were recorded for this clonotype. V is TRBV7-8 and J is TRBJ2-5; D not certain. Germline values: CDR1 SGHVS, CDR2 FQNEAQ. The length of the CDR3 is 11 residues. V was cut by 2 bases and J by 5 bases, with 3 bases left in between. CDR3 loop: CASSLKETQYF. Here the CDR3 DNA reads TGTGCCAGCAGCTTAAAGGAGACCCAGTACTTC.

The count of this clonotype is one. The DNA for the CDR3 is TGTGCCAGCAGCAGCTGGGCCCTGGGGGGTCAGCCCCAGCATTTT. Encoded protein: CASSSWALGGQPQHF. The rearrangement joins TRBV2 to TRBJ1-5; perhaps TRBD1 as D (5 bases). CDR3 size: 15 residues. V was shortened by 6 bases and J by 6 bases, with 18 bases between the two germline ends. In germline, CDR1 is SNHLY, CDR2 FYNNEI.

This clonotype was counted a single time. With a much larger clone just one base away, this may be a read error. This chain joins TRBV7-9 and TRBJ2-7, with D perhaps TRBD1 (7 bases). This CDR3 comprises 13 residues. Germline CDR1 is SEHNR and CDR2 is FQNEAQ (reference sequence). Trimming removed 1 base at V and 6 bases at J, with 10 bases between. CDR3 in DNA: TGTGCCAGCAGCTTAGTCAGGGGGGCCGAGCAGTACTTC. This translates into CASSLVRGAEQYF.

The chain joins TRBV12-3 or TRBV12-4 to TRBJ1-3, with unresolved D. V was shortened by 5 bases and J by 0 bases, with 14 bases between the two germline ends. The CDR3 loop spans 16 amino acids. CDR3 amino acids: CASSPRVGPSGNTIYF. In DNA, the CDR3 is TGTGCCAGCAGTCCCCGTGTAGGCCCCTCTGGAAACACCATATATTTT.

This clonotype was observed many times. The V and J genes are TRBV4-1 and TRBJ1-2; tentatively, D is TRBD1 (6 bases). CDR3 length: 15 amino acids. The V gene lost 0 bases and the J gene lost 3 bases, with 11 bases spanning the gap. Germline CDR1 and CDR2: MGHRA and YSYEKL. The chain's CDR3 is CASSQDTGKDYGYTF. As DNA, the CDR3 is TGCGCCAGCAGCCAAGATACAGGGAAGGACTATGGCTACACCTTC.

This clonotype has at least ten counts. This rearrangement joins TRBV29-1 to TRBJ1-1, with TRBD1 as a possible D gene (5 bases). The CDR3 is 13 amino acids. Germline CDR1 SQVTM, CDR2 ANQGSEA. The V end was cut by 3 bases, the J end by 1 base, with 9 bases between. The CDR3 DNA reads TGCAGCGTTGAGGAGGGGACGAACACTGAAGCTTTCTTT. This codes for CSVEEGTNTEAFF.

The chain has TRBV2 and TRBJ2-7, with 8 bases that match TRBD1. Germline assignment: CDR1 SNHLY and CDR2 FYNNEI. This CDR3 spans 14 amino acids. V lost 5 bases and J lost 5; bases outside the gene matches: 8. CDR3 sequence: CASSLSGGIDEQYF. DNA of the CDR3: TGTGCCAGCAGTTTGTCAGGGGGCATCGACGAGCAGTACTTC.

A word on this clonotype: A much bigger clone sits one base away, suggesting this may be a read error. The J gene is TRBJ2-6, the V gene TRBV24-1; 8 bases fit TRBD2. The germline V gene encodes CDR1 KGHDR and CDR2 SFDVKD. The length of the CDR3 is 18 residues. The CDR3 spells CASSTRTSLTSGGNVLTF. DNA of the CDR3: TGTGCCAGCAGCACACGGACTAGCCTCACCTCTGGGGGCAACGTCCTGACTTTC.

This clonotype has a handful of counts. The genes are TRBV29-1 and TRBJ2-7; D call uncertain. Germline V gene data show CDR1 as SQVTM and CDR2 as ANQGSEA. CDR3 length: 15 amino acids. V dropped 3 bases and J dropped 1 base, with 16 bases sitting between them. The CDR3 loop is CSVELVATTSYEQYF. DNA for the CDR3: TGCAGCGTTGAGTTGGTGGCGACCACTTCCTACGAGCAGTACTTC.

This clonotype was seen once. This rearrangement joins TRBV15 to TRBJ2-6; D possibly corresponds to TRBD1 (6 bases). V gave up 10 bases and J gave up 0 bases, with 16 bases separating them. Germline CDR1 LNHNV, CDR2 YYDKDF (reference sequence). The CDR3 spans 16 residues. The CDR3 loop reads CASKDSRYSGANVLTF. In DNA form, the CDR3 reads TGTGCCAGCAAGGACAGCCGTTACTCTGGGGCCAACGTCCTGACTTTC.

The rearrangement uses TRBV7-2 and TRBJ1-1; D uncertain. CDR3 length equals 14 residues. Germline V gene data show CDR1 as SGHTA and CDR2 as FQGNSA. V shed 6 bases and J shed 1 base, with 12 bases lying between them. For the CDR3, the DNA is TGTGCCAGCAGAGGTACAGCAAAGAACACTGAAGCTTTCTTT. Encoded protein: CASRGTAKNTEAFF.

This clonotype was counted between two and nine times. At one end, the junction sequence differs from germline, possibly due to a read error. V usage is TRBV24-1 and J usage is TRBJ1-5; 8 bases align to TRBD1. The CDR3 extends over 16 amino acids. Germline values: CDR1 KGHDR, CDR2 SFDVKD. CDR3 in DNA: TGTGCCAGCAGTGAAGCGTGGACAGGGATGGGCCAGCCCCAGCATTTT. Its translation: CASSEAWTGMGQPQHF.

This clonotype appeared a few times. The chain couples TRBV12-3 or TRBV12-4 to TRBJ1-2; no reliable D call. Trimming stripped 5 bases from V and 2 bases from J, with 9 bases between. The CDR3 sequence is 13 residues long. The CDR3 region is CASSRKPNYGYTF. CDR3 DNA: TGTGCCAGCAGTCGAAAGCCCAACTATGGCTACACCTTC.